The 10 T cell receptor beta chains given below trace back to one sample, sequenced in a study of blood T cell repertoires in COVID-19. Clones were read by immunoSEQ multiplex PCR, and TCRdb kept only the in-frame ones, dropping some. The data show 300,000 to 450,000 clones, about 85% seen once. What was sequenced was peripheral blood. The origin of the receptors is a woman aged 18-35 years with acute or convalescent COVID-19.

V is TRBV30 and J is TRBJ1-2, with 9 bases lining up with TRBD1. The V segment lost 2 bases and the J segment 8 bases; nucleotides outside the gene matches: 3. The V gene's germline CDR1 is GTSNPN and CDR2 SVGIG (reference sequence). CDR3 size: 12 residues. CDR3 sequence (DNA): TGTGCCTGGAGTTGGACAGGGGAGGGCTACACCTTC. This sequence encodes CAWSWTGEGYTF.

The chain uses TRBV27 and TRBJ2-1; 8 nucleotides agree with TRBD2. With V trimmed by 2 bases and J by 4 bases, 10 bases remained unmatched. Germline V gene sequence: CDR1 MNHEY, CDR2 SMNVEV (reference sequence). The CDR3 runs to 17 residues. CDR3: CASSLHSREGLYNEQFF. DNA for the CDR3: TGTGCCAGCAGTTTACACTCCCGGGAGGGCCTTTACAATGAGCAGTTCTTC.

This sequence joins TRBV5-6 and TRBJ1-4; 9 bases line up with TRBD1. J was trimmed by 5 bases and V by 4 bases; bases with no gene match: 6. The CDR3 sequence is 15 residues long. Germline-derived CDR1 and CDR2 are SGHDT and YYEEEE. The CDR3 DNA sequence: TGTGCCAGCAGCCCGACAGGGGGACGAAATGAAAAACTGTTTTTT. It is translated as CASSPTGGRNEKLFF.

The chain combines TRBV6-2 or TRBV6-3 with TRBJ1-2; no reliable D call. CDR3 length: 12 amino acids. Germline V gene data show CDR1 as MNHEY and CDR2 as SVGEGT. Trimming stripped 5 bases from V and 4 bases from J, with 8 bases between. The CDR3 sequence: CASSEGRYGYTF. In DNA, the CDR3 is TGTGCCAGCAGTGAGGGCCGCTATGGCTACACCTTC.

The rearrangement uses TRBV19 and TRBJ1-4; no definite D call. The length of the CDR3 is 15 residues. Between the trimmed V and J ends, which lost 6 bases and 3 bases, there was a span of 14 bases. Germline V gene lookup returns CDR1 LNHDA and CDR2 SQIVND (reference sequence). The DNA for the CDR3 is TGTGCCAGTAGGCTAATCCATGAGGCTAATGAAAAACTGTTTTTT. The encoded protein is CASRLIHEANEKLFF.

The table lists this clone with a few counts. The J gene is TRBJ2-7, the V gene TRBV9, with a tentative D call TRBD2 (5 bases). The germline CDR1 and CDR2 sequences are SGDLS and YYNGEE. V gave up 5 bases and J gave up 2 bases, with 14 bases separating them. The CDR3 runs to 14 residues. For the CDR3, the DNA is TGTGCCAGCAGTCCTCAGAGGGTCCCCTACGAGCAGTACTTC. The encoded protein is CASSPQRVPYEQYF.

CDR3 in amino acids: CASSPGFFDYGYTF. DNA of the CDR3: TGTGCCAGCAGCCCGGGGTTTTTCGACTATGGCTACACCTTC. V gene TRBV27 combines with J gene TRBJ1-2; D ambiguous. Germline V gives CDR1 MNHEY, CDR2 SMNVEV (reference sequence). CDR3 length equals 14 residues. Deletions cut 6 bases from V and 3 bases from J, with 14 bases between.

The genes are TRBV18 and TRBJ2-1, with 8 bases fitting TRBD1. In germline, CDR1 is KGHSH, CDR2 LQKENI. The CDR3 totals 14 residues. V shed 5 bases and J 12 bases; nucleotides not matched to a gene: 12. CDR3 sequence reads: CASSSLGQGDRQFF. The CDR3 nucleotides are TGTGCCAGCTCATCCCTCGGACAGGGTGATCGGCAGTTCTTC.

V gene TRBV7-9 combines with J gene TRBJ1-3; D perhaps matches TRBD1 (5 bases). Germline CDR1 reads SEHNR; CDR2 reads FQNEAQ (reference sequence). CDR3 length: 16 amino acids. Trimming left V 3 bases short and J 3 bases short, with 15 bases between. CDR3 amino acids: CASSFGDQGYGNTIYF. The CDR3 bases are TGTGCCAGCAGCTTCGGAGATCAGGGATATGGAAACACCATATATTTT.

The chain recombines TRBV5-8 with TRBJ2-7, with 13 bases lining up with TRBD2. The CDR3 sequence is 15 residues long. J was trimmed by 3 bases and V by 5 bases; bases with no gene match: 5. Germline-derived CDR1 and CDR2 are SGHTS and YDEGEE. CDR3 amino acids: CASSSGLAGYYEQYF. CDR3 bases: TGTGCCAGCAGTTCGGGACTAGCGGGATACTACGAGCAGTACTTC.